The sequence of this TCR beta chain was determined in a study of T cell responses to AZD1222 COVID-19 vaccine (dated by TCRdb to the early 2020s). Regarding the study in general: TCR sequencing was performed for 230 to 250 trial participants, of whom approximately 200 were given two doses of AZD1222 and around 25 were given two doses of MenACWY control vaccine. Enrollment into the trials was organized by age into subgroups of 18-55, 56-69 and 70-plus years, and those subgroups contained roughly 160, 29 and 62 TCR-sequenced participants, respectively. Study-level results and caveats: Because no samples from the day 14 peak response were available, repertoires could be characterized only after the peak T cell response. A significant rise in spike-specific TCR breadth and depth was observed after two AZD1222 doses relative to day 0 and relative to MenACWY recipients. Conclusions about previously exposed vaccinees are limited, since just a handful of AZD1222 recipients were seropositive for SARS-CoV-2 at baseline. Participants were mostly white British, with more females than males. The authors suggested clonal diversity may have been underestimated. Reportedly, almost half of the unique spike-specific TCRs recognized epitopes lying outside the regions that are mutated in the B.1.351 and B.1.1.7 variants. The vaccine-associated CD4 TCRs covered the entire spike protein, and the dominant responses fell in regions 160-218 and 743-854. In the small 56-69-year group, the increase in depth fell short of significance, most likely because of low power.

In its sample, this clone was seen once. Its antigen specificity is not known. Base qualities are not recorded, but no much larger clone differs from it by a single base. CDR1 and CDR2, per the germline V gene (reference sequence), are GTSNPN and SVGIG. The junction carries 11 bases between V and J, which are trimmed by 1 base and 5 bases respectively. The CDR3 numbers 13 residues from cysteine through phenylalanine. Solely the CDR3 DNA is kept, with 39 bases framed from the first base. The intended sense of this specimen's time point label: baseline before first vaccination. Taken with the paper, the label for treatment or condition translates to: meningococcal conjugate vaccine given as trial control. Samples from vaccinated people were obtained from the UK trials COV001 and COV002, which included a single-blind randomized controlled phase 2/3 trial of AZD1222 (ChAdOx1 nCoV-19) in healthy adults. Trial participant PBMC samples were collected at day 0 and day 28 after the second dose for TCRbeta chain sequencing.

The CDR3 regions of human TCRbeta chains were analyzed by immunosequencing. In the paper's pipeline: Repertoire TCRs were checked for matches against a reference library of SARS-CoV-2-specific TCRs that had been generated using the MIRA antigen-specificity platform. Breadth meant the fraction of unique TCRs that were SARS-CoV-2-associated, whereas depth meant the fraction of total T cells that were SARS-CoV-2-associated. Each spike-specific TCR was assigned to its reactive spike region and to a CD4 or CD8 class using the MIRA data. Log10-transformed breadth and depth values were compared by one-way ANOVA with Sidak's multiple comparisons tests. TCRdb provides this immuneACCESS table in a form limited to in-frame rearrangements. Some clones are lacking; in checked studies, under half of them reflect an unresolved V gene, and why the rest are absent is not known. V and J calls and clone size are as listed in that table; D and trimming were resolved from the DNA. This sample lists 95,000 to 150,000 clones; around 89% were detected once. Over 8.5% of the sample is held by the ten biggest clonotypes.

The sequence was collected from an adult in good health. The sequence joins TRBV30 to TRBJ2-5; a confident D gene designation cannot be given. The sequences come from peripheral blood, collected on day 0 of MenACWY control vaccination. DNA sequence: TGTGCCTGGAGTGGGGCCTTTGGGGAGACCCAGTACTTC. Its product reads: CAWSGAFGETQYF.